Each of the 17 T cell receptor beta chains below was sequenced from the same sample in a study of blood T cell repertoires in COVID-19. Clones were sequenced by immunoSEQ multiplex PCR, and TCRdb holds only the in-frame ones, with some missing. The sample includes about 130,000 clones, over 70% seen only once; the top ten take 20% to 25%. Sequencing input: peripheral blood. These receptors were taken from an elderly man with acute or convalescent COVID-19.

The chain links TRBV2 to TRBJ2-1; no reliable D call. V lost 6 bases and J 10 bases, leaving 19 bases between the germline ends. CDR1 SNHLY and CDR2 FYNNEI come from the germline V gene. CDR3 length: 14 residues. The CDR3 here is CASRRQIDTLEQFF. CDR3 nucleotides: TGTGCCAGCAGACGACAAATTGACACTCTCGAGCAGTTCTTC.

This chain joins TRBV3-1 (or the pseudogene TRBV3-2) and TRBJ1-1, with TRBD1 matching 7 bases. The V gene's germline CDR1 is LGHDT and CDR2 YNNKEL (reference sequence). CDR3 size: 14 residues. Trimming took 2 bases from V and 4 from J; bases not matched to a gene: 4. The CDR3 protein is CASSQLQGSTEAFF. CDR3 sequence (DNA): TGTGCCAGCAGCCAATTACAGGGGAGCACTGAAGCTTTCTTT.

The DNA for the CDR3 is TGTGCCAGCTCACCACCGACAGGCCGAAACTATGGCTACACCTTC. Translating gives CASSPPTGRNYGYTF. V is TRBV18 and J is TRBJ1-2; D is perhaps TRBD1 (6 bases). The CDR3 loop spans 15 amino acids. Trimming left V 0 bases short and J 2 bases short, with 10 bases between. CDR1 is KGHSH, CDR2 LQKENI, per germline.

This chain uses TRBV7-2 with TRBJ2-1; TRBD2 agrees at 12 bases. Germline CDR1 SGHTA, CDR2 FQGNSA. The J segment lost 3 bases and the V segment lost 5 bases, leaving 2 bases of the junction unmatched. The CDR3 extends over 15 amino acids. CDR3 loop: CASSPTSGSYNEQFF. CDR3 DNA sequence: TGTGCCAGCAGCCCGACTAGCGGGAGCTACAATGAGCAGTTCTTC.

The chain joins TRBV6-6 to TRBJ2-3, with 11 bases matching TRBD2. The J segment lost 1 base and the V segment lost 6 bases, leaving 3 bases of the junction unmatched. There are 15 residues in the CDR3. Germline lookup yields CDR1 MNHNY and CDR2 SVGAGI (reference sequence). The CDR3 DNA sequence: TGTGCCAGCAGGCGGGGACTAGCGGGCACAGATACGCAGTATTTT. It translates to CASRRGLAGTDTQYF.

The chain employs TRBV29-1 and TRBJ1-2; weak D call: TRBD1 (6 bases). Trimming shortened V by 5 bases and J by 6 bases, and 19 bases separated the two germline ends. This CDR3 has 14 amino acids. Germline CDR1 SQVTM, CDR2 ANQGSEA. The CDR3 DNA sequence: TGCAGCGTTTTGGGGGGGGCGACTTTCCATGGCTACACCTTC. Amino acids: CSVLGGATFHGYTF.

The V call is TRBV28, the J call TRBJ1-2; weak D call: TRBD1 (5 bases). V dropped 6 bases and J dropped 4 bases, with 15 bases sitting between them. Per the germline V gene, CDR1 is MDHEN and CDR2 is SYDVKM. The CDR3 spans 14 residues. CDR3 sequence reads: CASSRPGGVYGYTF. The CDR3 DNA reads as TGTGCCAGCAGCCGTCCGGGGGGAGTCTATGGCTACACCTTC.

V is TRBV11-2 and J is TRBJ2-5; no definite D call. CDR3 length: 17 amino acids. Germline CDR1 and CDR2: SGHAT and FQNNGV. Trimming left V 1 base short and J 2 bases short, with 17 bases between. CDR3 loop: CASSLVPGLKNQETQYF. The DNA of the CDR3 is TGTGCCAGCAGCTTAGTACCCGGTCTTAAGAATCAAGAGACCCAGTACTTC.

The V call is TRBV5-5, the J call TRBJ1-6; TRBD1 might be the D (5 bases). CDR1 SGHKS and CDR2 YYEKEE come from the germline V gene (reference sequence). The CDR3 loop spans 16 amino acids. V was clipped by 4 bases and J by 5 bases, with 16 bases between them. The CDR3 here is CASSPMGQGDNSPLHF. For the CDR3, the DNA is TGTGCCAGCAGCCCCATGGGGCAGGGTGATAATTCACCCCTCCACTTT. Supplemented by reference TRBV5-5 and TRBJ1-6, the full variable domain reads DAGVTQSPTHLIKTRGQQVTLRCSPISGHKSVSWYQQVLGQGPQFIFQYYEKEERGRGNFPDRFSARQFPNYSSELNVNALLLGDSALYLCASSPMGQGDNSPLHFGNGTRLTVT.

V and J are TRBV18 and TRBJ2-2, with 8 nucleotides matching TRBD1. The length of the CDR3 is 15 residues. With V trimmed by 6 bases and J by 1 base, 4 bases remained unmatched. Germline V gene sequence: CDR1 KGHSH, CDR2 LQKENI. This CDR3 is CASSAGTGNTGELFF. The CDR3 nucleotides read TGTGCCAGCTCGGCTGGGACAGGGAACACCGGGGAGCTGTTTTTT.

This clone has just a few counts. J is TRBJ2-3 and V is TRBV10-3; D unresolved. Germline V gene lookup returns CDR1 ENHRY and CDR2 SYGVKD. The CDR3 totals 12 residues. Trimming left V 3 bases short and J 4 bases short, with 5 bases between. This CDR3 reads CAISDLADTQYF. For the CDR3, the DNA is TGTGCCATCAGTGATCTAGCAGATACGCAGTATTTT.

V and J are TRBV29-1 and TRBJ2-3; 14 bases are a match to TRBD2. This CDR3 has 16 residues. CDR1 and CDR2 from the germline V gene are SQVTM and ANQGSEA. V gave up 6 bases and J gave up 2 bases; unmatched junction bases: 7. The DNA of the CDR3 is TGCAGCGTCCATGGGACTAGCGGGGGAAACACAGATACGCAGTATTTT. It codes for CSVHGTSGGNTDTQYF.

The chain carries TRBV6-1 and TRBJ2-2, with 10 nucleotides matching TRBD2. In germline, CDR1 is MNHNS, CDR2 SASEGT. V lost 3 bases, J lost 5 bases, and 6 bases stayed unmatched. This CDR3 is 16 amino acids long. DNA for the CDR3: TGTGCCAGCAGTGAGCAGGTGGGACTAGCGACCGGGGAGCTGTTTTTT. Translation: CASSEQVGLATGELFF.

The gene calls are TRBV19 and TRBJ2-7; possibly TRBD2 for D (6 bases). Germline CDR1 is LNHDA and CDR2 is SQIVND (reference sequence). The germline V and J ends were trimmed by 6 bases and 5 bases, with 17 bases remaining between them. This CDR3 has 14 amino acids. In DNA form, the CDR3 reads TGTGCCAGTAGGCCGGGACTCTTAGTCAACGAGCAGTACTTC. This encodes CASRPGLLVNEQYF.

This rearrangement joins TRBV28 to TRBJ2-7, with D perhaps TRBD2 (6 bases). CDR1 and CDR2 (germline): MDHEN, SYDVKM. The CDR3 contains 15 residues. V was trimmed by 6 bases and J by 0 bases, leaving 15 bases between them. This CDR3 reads CASSLPGVFSYEQYF. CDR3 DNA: TGTGCCAGCAGCCTACCGGGAGTCTTCTCCTACGAGCAGTACTTC.

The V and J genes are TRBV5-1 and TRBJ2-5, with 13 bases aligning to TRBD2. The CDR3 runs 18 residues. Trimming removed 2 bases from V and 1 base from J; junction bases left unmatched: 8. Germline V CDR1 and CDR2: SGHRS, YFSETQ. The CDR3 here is CASSLGLAGAQFQETQYF. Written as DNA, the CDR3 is TGCGCCAGCAGCTTAGGACTAGCGGGGGCCCAATTCCAAGAGACCCAGTACTTC.

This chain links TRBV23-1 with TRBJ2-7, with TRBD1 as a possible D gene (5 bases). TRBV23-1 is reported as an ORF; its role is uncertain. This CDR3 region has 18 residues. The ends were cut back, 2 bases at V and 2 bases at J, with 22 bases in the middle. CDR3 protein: CASSQRVPGHGVPYEQYF. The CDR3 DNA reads TGCGCCAGCAGTCAACGGGTTCCAGGGCACGGAGTTCCCTACGAGCAGTACTTC.